This T cell receptor (beta chain) was identified in a study of blood T cell repertoires in COVID-19. Turning to the study itself: Acute and convalescent COVID-19 samples came from the United States, Italy and Spain. T cells, B-cell-depleted T cells, or PBMCs supplied cDNA or gDNA.

As processed by the authors: The authors estimated nucleated cell counts from reference gene primer amplification. Sequencing was performed with immunoSEQ multiplex PCR; in TCRdb, only in-frame clones are kept and a portion is missing. Clonal size and the V and J genes are those of that table, whereas D and trimming came from the DNA. The sample records about 80,000 clones, approximately 78% being singletons. Looked up from germline, CDR1 is WNHNN and CDR2 is SYGVQD (reference sequence). The J segment lost 4 bases and the V segment lost 5 bases, leaving 5 bases of the junction unmatched. The CDR3 consists of 14 residues.

The sample taken for sequencing was peripheral blood. V usage is TRBV10-1 and J usage is TRBJ1-1, with 9 nucleotides matching TRBD1. This sequence originates from a man in his fifties or sixties with acute or convalescent COVID-19. CDR3 loop: CASSLDRGGTEAFF. CDR3 sequence (DNA): TGCGCCAGCAGTTTGGACAGGGGAGGCACTGAAGCTTTCTTT.